What follows describes a single T cell receptor (beta chain). Its antigen is currently unknown. The data belong to a study of blood T cells in healthy people across ages. This CDR3 comprises 12 residues. Germline CDR1 DFQATT, CDR2 SNEGSKA (reference sequence). Trimming cost V 2 bases and J 7 bases, with 8 bases left between them. The study's findings and limits: Aged donors had fewer naive CD4+ cells and lower diversity than long-lived donors. Measured against age, TCR beta diversity per million T cells decreased in a roughly linear manner.

With a J-beta primer mix and a sample-barcoded 5' primer, a second PCR ran about 7 to 12 cycles. Every cDNA was tagged by a template-switch adaptor with 12 random nucleotides. In TCRdb, the 5' RACE reads were re-called with MiXCR into one record per CDR3 protein. Here the sample spans about 780,000 distinct CDR3 sequences, about 45% being singletons. What was sequenced was blood. This receptor was identified in an older man in good health. The rearrangement links TRBV20-1 to TRBJ1-4, with D unclear. CDR3 sequence reads: CSARLTREKLFF. CDR3 sequence (DNA): TGCAGTGCTAGACTTACACGTGAAAAACTGTTTTTT.